Following are 9 T cell receptor beta chains from one sample sequenced in a study of T cells after yellow fever vaccination. TCRdb used MiXCR to reprocess the 5' RACE reads, holding one entry per CDR3 protein. This repertoire shows hundreds of thousands of distinct CDR3 sequences, around 9.3% found once; its top ten account for around 3.4%. This material consisted of CD4+ T cells sorted from PBMCs, taken 5 days after the yellow fever booster vaccination. The source of these receptors is a man younger than 35 who received the YFV17D yellow fever vaccine.

This clonotype was detected a few times. V and J are TRBV4-1 and TRBJ1-3; D is uncertain. V was cut by 1 base and J by 3 bases, with 13 bases left in between. Germline lookup yields CDR1 MGHRA and CDR2 YSYEKL. There are 16 residues in the CDR3. Here the CDR3 reads CASSQVGGLLGNTIYF. The CDR3 nucleotides read TGCGCCAGCAGCCAAGTTGGCGGCTTGCTTGGAAACACCATATATTTT.

A few counts support this clonotype. The chain recombines TRBV5-4 with TRBJ2-2; D unresolved. The CDR3 is made up of 15 amino acids. V lost 1 base and J 0 bases, leaving 7 bases between the germline ends. Germline CDR1 and CDR2: SGHNT and YYREEE (reference sequence). This chain's CDR3 is CASSLTITNTGELFF. CDR3 nucleotides: TGTGCCAGCAGCTTGACAATCACGAACACCGGGGAGCTGTTTTTT.

Here the CDR3 reads CASSFTPGGEQYV. CDR3 nucleotides: TGCGCCAGCAGCTTTACACCCGGCGGCGAGCAGTACGTC. This rearrangement joins TRBV5-1 to TRBJ2-7; D is unresolved. The V end lost 2 bases, the J end lost 6 bases, and 12 bases lay between the germline ends. The CDR3 loop spans 13 amino acids. Looked up from germline, CDR1 is SGHRS and CDR2 is YFSETQ.

In its sample, this clonotype was seen a few times. V and J are TRBV6-5 and TRBJ2-1, with D possibly matching TRBD2 (6 bases). Germline V CDR1 and CDR2: MNHEY, SVGAGI. The CDR3 consists of 12 residues. The V gene lost 6 bases and the J gene lost 12 bases, with 15 bases spanning the gap. The CDR3 spells CASSKVGGRQFF. For the CDR3, the DNA is TGTGCCAGCAGCAAAGTCGGGGGTAGGCAGTTCTTC.

There are many counts of this clonotype. The rearrangement joins TRBV5-1 to TRBJ1-1; D is ambiguous. This CDR3 has 14 residues. V was cut by 0 bases and J by 6 bases, with 12 bases left in between. The V gene's germline CDR1 is SGHRS and CDR2 YFSETQ. The DNA of the CDR3 is TGCGCCAGCAGCTTGGCCCTGGGGTCCCCTGAAGCTTTCTTT. Translated, it gives CASSLALGSPEAFF. The variable domain in full, with the rest retrieved from reference TRBV5-1 and TRBJ1-1, is KAGVTQTPRYLIKTRGQQVTLSCSPISGHRSVSWYQQTPGQGLQFLFEYFSETQRNKGNFPGRFSGRQFSNSRSEMNVSTLELGDSALYLCASSLALGSPEAFFGQGTRLTVV.

The CDR3 bases are TGTGCCAGCAGTTACCCGTTCCCAGGGGGGACTGAAGCTTTCTTT. Translation: CASSYPFPGGTEAFF. The chain is built from TRBV6-6 and TRBJ1-1, with 7 bases that match TRBD1. Germline V lookup: CDR1 MNHNY, CDR2 SVGAGI (reference sequence). V gave up 2 bases and J gave up 5 bases; unmatched junction bases: 8. CDR3 length equals 15 residues.

This clonotype was counted a few times. The chain is built from TRBV12-3 or TRBV12-4 and TRBJ2-1, with D possibly TRBD2 on 5 matching bases. The CDR3 contains 13 residues. V shed 8 bases and J shed 4 bases, with 12 bases lying between them. The CDR3 here is CASEGVRYNEQFF. The CDR3 nucleotides read TGTGCCAGCGAGGGAGTTAGGTACAATGAGCAGTTCTTC.

This clonotype was detected many times. The chain employs TRBV6-2 or TRBV6-3 and TRBJ2-1, with 7 bases that match TRBD2. V lost 0 bases, J lost 3 bases, and 8 bases stayed unmatched. Per the germline V gene, CDR1 is MNHEY and CDR2 is SVGEGT. The CDR3 is made up of 17 amino acids. The CDR3 sequence: CASSYSHLAANYNEQFF. CDR3 DNA: TGTGCCAGCAGTTACTCACACCTAGCGGCCAACTACAATGAGCAGTTCTTC.

This clonotype came up a few times. The V gene is TRBV5-6, the J gene TRBJ2-7, with D perhaps matching TRBD2 (6 bases). The V gene's germline CDR1 is SGHDT and CDR2 YYEEEE. CDR3 size: 12 residues. Trimming left V 6 bases short and J 4 bases short, with 11 bases between. The DNA for the CDR3 is TGTGCCAGCACCCTGGGAGGTTACGAGCAGTACTTC. Protein: CASTLGGYEQYF.